Listed here are 12 T cell receptor beta chains from one sample, sequenced in a study of OX40 agonist ivuxolimab in advanced cancers. Generated by immunoSEQ multiplex PCR, the TCRdb table keeps only in-frame clones and is missing some. This sample yields more than 90,000 clones, of which roughly 80% are seen a single time; more than 1.4% belongs to the top ten. Here the sequenced sample was CD4+ or CD8+ T cells sorted from blood, taken in a trial of the OX40 agonist ivuxolimab. Source of these receptors: an adult with an advanced solid tumor such as melanoma, head and neck, liver or kidney cancer.

The chain couples TRBV30 to TRBJ1-2, with TRBD1 matching over 7 bases. The CDR3 is made up of 12 amino acids. With V trimmed by 5 bases and J by 10 bases, 10 bases remained unmatched. CDR1 and CDR2 (germline): GTSNPN, SVGIG (reference sequence). CDR3 loop: CAWGPGGGDYTF. The CDR3 nucleotides read TGTGCCTGGGGCCCGGGAGGGGGCGACTACACCTTC.

The chain couples TRBV29-1 to TRBJ1-6, with D perhaps matching TRBD1 (5 bases). V was pared by 0 bases and J by 12 bases, with 9 bases between. Germline CDR1 is SQVTM and CDR2 is ANQGSEA. CDR3 length equals 12 residues. The CDR3 spells CSVEDRGGPLHF. In DNA form, the CDR3 reads TGCAGCGTTGAAGATCGGGGGGGACCCCTCCACTTT. Drawing the rest from reference TRBV29-1 and TRBJ1-6, the complete variable domain is SAVISQKPSRDICQRGTSLTIQCQVDSQVTMMFWYRQQPGQSLTLIATANQGSEATYESGFVIDKFPISRPNLTFSTLTVSNMSPEDSSIYLCSVEDRGGPLHFGNGTRLTVT.

The V gene is TRBV7-8, the J gene TRBJ2-7; 7 bases align to TRBD1. J gave up 3 bases and V 5 bases, and 13 bases lay outside the gene matches. CDR3 length: 16 amino acids. Germline V lookup: CDR1 SGHVS, CDR2 FQNEAQ. CDR3 sequence reads: CASSPTHRQGNYEQYF. The CDR3, as DNA: TGTGCCAGCAGCCCTACACATAGACAGGGTAACTACGAGCAGTACTTC.

The chain is built from TRBV7-8 and TRBJ1-2; D unresolved. Germline-derived CDR1 and CDR2 are SGHVS and FQNEAQ. The CDR3 contains 12 residues. Trimming removed 5 bases at V and 8 bases at J, with 12 bases between. For the CDR3, the DNA is TGTGCCAGCAGCACCCGGCGGACGGGCTACACCTTC. Translated: CASSTRRTGYTF.

This clone was counted a single time. The chain couples TRBV7-2 to TRBJ1-6; 7 positions agree with TRBD1. The germline V gene has CDR1 SGHTA and CDR2 FQGNSA. Trimming took 5 bases from V and 6 from J; bases not matched to a gene: 1. The CDR3 sequence is 13 residues long. The CDR3 is CASSRQGNSPLHF. CDR3 in DNA: TGTGCCAGCAGCCGACAGGGTAATTCACCCCTCCACTTT.

This CDR3 is CASSVGQNIQYF. The CDR3 nucleotides are TGTGCCAGCAGTGTCGGTCAAAACATTCAGTACTTC. The chain uses TRBV2 and TRBJ2-4; no definite D call. Trimming pared 4 bases from V and 5 bases from J, leaving 6 bases between. CDR1 SNHLY and CDR2 FYNNEI come from the germline V gene. This CDR3 comprises 12 residues.

The rearrangement links TRBV27 to TRBJ2-3, with 10 bases aligning to TRBD2. The germline V gene has CDR1 MNHEY and CDR2 SMNVEV (reference sequence). There are 16 residues in the CDR3. V was clipped by 6 bases and J by 1 base; unmatched bases: 7. The CDR3 DNA is TGTGCCAGCAGCGCCGCTAGCGGGAGAGGCACAGATACGCAGTATTTT. This codes for CASSAASGRGTDTQYF.

The V call is TRBV30, the J call TRBJ2-3, with D possibly being TRBD2 (7 bases). The V gene's germline CDR1 is GTSNPN and CDR2 SVGIG (reference sequence). This CDR3 has 13 amino acids. V was pared by 0 bases and J by 6 bases, with 10 bases between. CDR3 residues: CAWSVGGGDTQYF. The DNA for the CDR3 is TGTGCCTGGAGTGTAGGGGGAGGGGATACGCAGTATTTT. Supplemented by reference TRBV30 and TRBJ2-3, the full variable domain reads SQTIHQWPATLVQPVGSPLSLECTVEGTSNPNLYWYRQAAGRGLQLLFYSVGIGQISSEVPQNLSASRPQDRQFILSSKKLLLSDSGFYLCAWSVGGGDTQYFGPGTRLTVL.

This clone has ten or more counts. The chain joins TRBV13 to TRBJ1-3; D is unclear. CDR3 length equals 13 residues. V was pared by 6 bases and J by 3 bases, with 9 bases between. Per the germline V gene, CDR1 is PRHDT and CDR2 is FYEKMQ (reference sequence). The CDR3 here is CASRMGSGNTIYF. The CDR3 bases are TGTGCCAGCAGGATGGGGAGTGGAAACACCATATATTTT. The full variable domain, rest sourced from reference TRBV13 and TRBJ1-3, is AAGVIQSPRHLIKEKRETATLKCYPIPRHDTVYWYQQGPGQDPQFLISFYEKMQSDKGSIPDRFSAQQFSDYHSELNMSSLELGDSALYFCASRMGSGNTIYFGEGSWLTVV.

Only one count was recorded for this clone. V is TRBV5-6 and J is TRBJ1-2; D ambiguous. Deletions cut 5 bases from V and 8 bases from J, with 16 bases between. The CDR3 length is 13 residues. The germline gives CDR1 SGHDT, CDR2 YYEEEE. CDR3 sequence reads: CASRSIGNEGYTF. Here the CDR3 DNA reads TGTGCCAGCAGATCGATAGGGAACGAAGGCTACACCTTC.

This chain links TRBV28 with TRBJ2-5, with D possibly being TRBD2 (6 bases). V was trimmed by 6 bases and J by 4 bases, leaving 18 bases between them. Germline values: CDR1 MDHEN, CDR2 SYDVKM. The CDR3 loop spans 15 amino acids. The CDR3 DNA sequence: TGTGCCAGCAGATCCGGGACTGGGGTCCGAGAGACCCAGTACTTC. Translation gives CASRSGTGVRETQYF.

This clone was seen a single time. The chain carries TRBV28 and TRBJ2-1, with D possibly being TRBD1 or TRBD2 (6 bases each). The V end lost 7 bases, the J end lost 0 bases, and 10 bases lay between the germline ends. CDR1 and CDR2 from the germline V gene are MDHEN and SYDVKM. This CDR3 comprises 14 residues. The DNA of the CDR3 is TGTGCCAGCAAAGGGGGGAGCTCCTACAATGAGCAGTTCTTC. It is translated as CASKGGSSYNEQFF.